These T cell receptor beta chains were read from a single sample in a study of blood T cell repertoires in COVID-19. Sequencing was performed with immunoSEQ multiplex PCR; in TCRdb, only in-frame clones are kept and a portion is missing. The top ten hold more than 10% of the sample, which has approximately 89,000 clones, approximately 78% seen once. Sample: peripheral blood. The receptors stem from a human donor in a cohort sampled during active COVID-19. CDR3s leave out the opening cysteine and the closing phenylalanine or tryptophan.

cdr3_length j_call v_call cdr3_aa
12 TRBJ1-1 TRBV18 ASSPPGGVTEAF
13 TRBJ2-2 TRBV5-1 ASSPGQLNTGELF
14 TRBJ1-2 TRBV29-1 SVSATQGALNYGYT
13 TRBJ2-1 TRBV5-4 ASSSGGASFNEQF
10 TRBJ2-7 TRBV30 AVSGGGYEQY
13 TRBJ2-1 TRBV7-9 ASSGGQGTYNEQF
12 TRBJ2-3 TRBV9 ASSVMTPTDTQY
11 TRBJ2-3 TRBV24-1 ATSDFPRDTQY
12 TRBJ1-5 TRBV6-5 ASSPTGWNQPQH
13 TRBJ1-4 TRBV30 AWSVGQAGNEKLF
12 TRBJ1-2 TRBV2 ASSDQGGYYGYT
14 TRBJ2-1 TRBV9 ASSVGGASSYNEQF
12 TRBJ2-5 TRBV3-1/TRBV3-2 ASSFLAGGPSQY
10 TRBJ1-5 TRBV6-2/TRBV6-3 ASSGTNQPQH
11 TRBJ2-1 TRBV30 AWSARFLGEQF
9 TRBJ2-5 TRBV6-4 ASSESETQY
13 TRBJ2-1 TRBV30 AWTRTVGVGYEQF
14 TRBJ1-1 TRBV5-1 ASSLLPTGGDTEAF